Listed below are T cell receptor beta chains from one sample, sequenced in a study of blood T cell repertoires in COVID-19. The assay was immunoSEQ multiplex PCR, and TCRdb's table has in-frame clones only and misses some. The data contain about 200,000 clones, approximately 80% of them singletons. Sequencing was carried out using peripheral blood. The origin of the receptors is a man aged 35 to 55 with acute or convalescent COVID-19. Both conserved end residues are part of each CDR3. D genes are given only for firm matches. Not every row has a clone size; where given, it reads once, few, many or a size class.

j_call: TRBJ1-2; d_call: TRBD1; v_call: TRBV15; clone_size: few; cdr3_nt: TGTGCCACCAGCAGTCCCGCCGGGACAGGAAAGGATGGCTACACCTTC; cdr3_aa: CATSSPAGTGKDGYTF
j_call: TRBJ1-6; d_call: .; v_call: TRBV5-1; clone_size: .; cdr3_nt: TGCGCCAGCAGCTTGGACGCAGCCTATAATTCACCCCTCCACTTT; cdr3_aa: CASSLDAAYNSPLHF
j_call: TRBJ1-1; d_call: TRBD1; v_call: TRBV3-1/TRBV3-2; clone_size: .; cdr3_nt: TGTGCCAGCAGCCCGGACAGGAGATACACTGAAGCTTTCTTT; cdr3_aa: CASSPDRRYTEAFF
j_call: TRBJ1-2; d_call: TRBD1; v_call: TRBV27; clone_size: .; cdr3_nt: TGTGCCAGCAGTCGGACAGGGTACAGTGGCTACACCTTC; cdr3_aa: CASSRTGYSGYTF
j_call: TRBJ1-2; d_call: .; v_call: TRBV6-5; clone_size: .; cdr3_nt: TGTGCCAGCAGTTCGCAGCGATATGGCTACACCTTC; cdr3_aa: CASSSQRYGYTF
j_call: TRBJ2-7; d_call: TRBD2; v_call: TRBV6-5; clone_size: .; cdr3_nt: TGTGCCAGCAGTTACGCGAGCGGGAGGGCCTACGAGCAGTACTTC; cdr3_aa: CASSYASGRAYEQYF
j_call: TRBJ1-1; d_call: .; v_call: TRBV19; clone_size: .; cdr3_nt: TGTGCCAGTAGTATTTTGGGGGCGCAGGACACTGAAGCTTTCTTT; cdr3_aa: CASSILGAQDTEAFF
j_call: TRBJ2-1; d_call: TRBD2; v_call: TRBV5-1; clone_size: .; cdr3_nt: TGCGCCAGCAGCTTGGTAGCGGGAGGAGGGGGTGAGCAGTTCTTC; cdr3_aa: CASSLVAGGGGEQFF
j_call: TRBJ1-3; d_call: .; v_call: TRBV19; clone_size: once; cdr3_nt: TGTGCCAGTAGTATCCCCCACTACTCTGGAAACACCATATATTTT; cdr3_aa: CASSIPHYSGNTIYF
j_call: TRBJ1-6; d_call: .; v_call: TRBV30; clone_size: .; cdr3_nt: TGTGCCTGGAGCGGAGGGAAGCTTAATTCACCCCTCCACTTT; cdr3_aa: CAWSGGKLNSPLHF
j_call: TRBJ1-2; d_call: .; v_call: TRBV30; clone_size: few; cdr3_nt: TGTGCCTGGAGCGGGTATGGCTACACCTTC; cdr3_aa: CAWSGYGYTF
j_call: TRBJ2-2; d_call: .; v_call: TRBV5-4; clone_size: once; cdr3_nt: TGTGCCAGCAGCGAAAAGGCGGGTGGGACCGGGGAGCTGTTTTTT; cdr3_aa: CASSEKAGGTGELFF
j_call: TRBJ1-1; d_call: .; v_call: TRBV19; clone_size: .; cdr3_nt: TGTGCCAGTAGCCCGACGGGTTGGAGCACTGAAGCTTTCTTT; cdr3_aa: CASSPTGWSTEAFF
j_call: TRBJ2-7; d_call: TRBD2; v_call: TRBV15; clone_size: .; cdr3_nt: TGTGCCACCAGCAGCCCATCCGAGGGACTAGCGAACGAGCAGTACTTC; cdr3_aa: CATSSPSEGLANEQYF
j_call: TRBJ1-1; d_call: TRBD1; v_call: TRBV29-1; clone_size: .; cdr3_nt: TGCAGCGTAGCTACAGGGGGGAACACTGAAGCTTTCTTT; cdr3_aa: CSVATGGNTEAFF
j_call: TRBJ1-2; d_call: .; v_call: TRBV25-1; clone_size: .; cdr3_nt: TGTGCCAGCAGCGCCGACAGAGCCGAAGGCTACACCTTC; cdr3_aa: CASSADRAEGYTF
j_call: TRBJ2-1; d_call: .; v_call: TRBV7-6; clone_size: .; cdr3_nt: TGTGCCAGCAGCTTAGGGGCGGGCTACAATGAGCAGTTCTTC; cdr3_aa: CASSLGAGYNEQFF
j_call: TRBJ1-6; d_call: .; v_call: TRBV6-5; clone_size: few; cdr3_nt: TGTGCCAGCAGTTATTACATGGCCGATTCACCCCTCCACTTT; cdr3_aa: CASSYYMADSPLHF
j_call: TRBJ1-2; d_call: .; v_call: TRBV7-2; clone_size: few; cdr3_nt: TGTGCCAGCAGCCAAAGGGGGTATGGCTACACCTTC; cdr3_aa: CASSQRGYGYTF
j_call: TRBJ2-7; d_call: TRBD1; v_call: TRBV6-6; clone_size: .; cdr3_nt: TGTGCCAGCAGACTGGGACAGAACTACGAGCAGTACTTC; cdr3_aa: CASRLGQNYEQYF
j_call: TRBJ2-5; d_call: TRBD1; v_call: TRBV9; clone_size: .; cdr3_nt: TGTGCCAGCAGCCCACGGGGACAGGGGATAGAGACCCAGTACTTC; cdr3_aa: CASSPRGQGIETQYF
j_call: TRBJ2-2; d_call: .; v_call: TRBV9; clone_size: .; cdr3_nt: TGTGCCAGCAGCGTAGAAGGGAGGTCCGGGGAGCTGTTTTTT; cdr3_aa: CASSVEGRSGELFF
j_call: TRBJ1-4; d_call: .; v_call: TRBV6-1; clone_size: .; cdr3_nt: TGTGCCAGCAGTGAACTACAGAATAATGAAAAACTGTTTTTT; cdr3_aa: CASSELQNNEKLFF
j_call: TRBJ2-5; d_call: .; v_call: TRBV27; clone_size: .; cdr3_nt: TGTGCCAGCAGTTCCACAGGGTCCCAAGAGACCCAGTACTTC; cdr3_aa: CASSSTGSQETQYF
j_call: TRBJ2-7; d_call: .; v_call: TRBV5-1; clone_size: .; cdr3_nt: TGCGCCAGCAGCTTGGTCAGGGGTCAGACCTACGAGCAGTACTTC; cdr3_aa: CASSLVRGQTYEQYF
j_call: TRBJ2-2; d_call: TRBD1; v_call: TRBV19; clone_size: few; cdr3_nt: TGTGCCAGTAGTACCGGGACAGGGGGACCCGGGGAGCTGTTTTTT; cdr3_aa: CASSTGTGGPGELFF
j_call: TRBJ2-1; d_call: TRBD2; v_call: TRBV3-1/TRBV3-2; clone_size: .; cdr3_nt: TGTGCCAGCAGCAAGGGACTAGCGTTAACTGAGCAGTTCTTC; cdr3_aa: CASSKGLALTEQFF
j_call: TRBJ2-5; d_call: .; v_call: TRBV19; clone_size: .; cdr3_nt: TGTGCCAGTAGATCGTCGGGTACGGAGACCCAGTACTTC; cdr3_aa: CASRSSGTETQYF
j_call: TRBJ2-3; d_call: .; v_call: TRBV7-2; clone_size: once; cdr3_nt: TGTGCCAGCAGCCTCCCCCCCGCAGATACGCAGTATTTT; cdr3_aa: CASSLPPADTQYF
j_call: TRBJ1-1; d_call: TRBD1; v_call: TRBV10-3; clone_size: .; cdr3_nt: TGTGCCATCAGTGACGGGACAGCGAGCAACACTGAAGCTTTCTTT; cdr3_aa: CAISDGTASNTEAFF
j_call: TRBJ1-5; d_call: TRBD1; v_call: TRBV6-5; clone_size: .; cdr3_nt: TGTGCCAGCAGCCAGGGACAGCCTAGCAATCAGCCCCAGCATTTT; cdr3_aa: CASSQGQPSNQPQHF
j_call: TRBJ2-1; d_call: .; v_call: TRBV3-1/TRBV3-2; clone_size: .; cdr3_nt: TGTGCCAGCAGCCTACGAGTCGGAGAGGAGCAGTTCTTC; cdr3_aa: CASSLRVGEEQFF
j_call: TRBJ1-6; d_call: TRBD1; v_call: TRBV11-2; clone_size: once; cdr3_nt: TGTGCCAGCAGCGTGGGACAGGCTAATTCACCCCTCCACTTT; cdr3_aa: CASSVGQANSPLHF
j_call: TRBJ2-1; d_call: TRBD1; v_call: TRBV18; clone_size: .; cdr3_nt: TGTGCCAGCTCAGCCGGGACAGGTTACGATGAGCAGTTCTTC; cdr3_aa: CASSAGTGYDEQFF
j_call: TRBJ1-2; d_call: .; v_call: TRBV3-1/TRBV3-2; clone_size: .; cdr3_nt: TGTGCCAGCAGTCCCGACAGAAGCCTTGGCTACACCTTC; cdr3_aa: CASSPDRSLGYTF
j_call: TRBJ2-5; d_call: TRBD2; v_call: TRBV6-1; clone_size: few; cdr3_nt: TGTGCCAGCAGTGAATACACTGGGACTACACTCCAAGAGACCCAGTACTTC; cdr3_aa: CASSEYTGTTLQETQYF
j_call: TRBJ1-1; d_call: TRBD1; v_call: TRBV6-5; clone_size: .; cdr3_nt: TGTGCCAGCAGAGAGGACAGGGTAACGGCTTTCTTT; cdr3_aa: CASREDRVTAFF
j_call: TRBJ2-5; d_call: .; v_call: TRBV9; clone_size: .; cdr3_nt: TGTGCCAGCAGCGTAGTTGGGCAGACCTTCCAAGAGACCCAGTACTTC; cdr3_aa: CASSVVGQTFQETQYF
j_call: TRBJ1-6; d_call: .; v_call: TRBV27; clone_size: once; cdr3_nt: TGTGCCAGCACCGCAATTCCAGGCAGGGGAGAATCACCCCTCCACTTT; cdr3_aa: CASTAIPGRGESPLHF
j_call: TRBJ2-6; d_call: .; v_call: TRBV3-1/TRBV3-2; clone_size: .; cdr3_nt: TGTGCCAGCAGCCAAGACTACTCTGGGGCCAACGTCCTGACTTTC; cdr3_aa: CASSQDYSGANVLTF
j_call: TRBJ2-5; d_call: TRBD1; v_call: TRBV7-9; clone_size: .; cdr3_nt: TGTGCCAGCAGCTCCCGAGACAGGGGTAGGGAGACCCAGTACTTC; cdr3_aa: CASSSRDRGRETQYF
j_call: TRBJ2-7; d_call: TRBD1; v_call: TRBV19; clone_size: .; cdr3_nt: TGTGCCAGTAGCCCTACAGGGGGTTCCTACGAGCAGTACTTC; cdr3_aa: CASSPTGGSYEQYF
j_call: TRBJ2-7; d_call: .; v_call: TRBV30; clone_size: .; cdr3_nt: TGTGCCTGGAGTTACAGGGCCGGCCACGAGCAGTACTTC; cdr3_aa: CAWSYRAGHEQYF
j_call: TRBJ2-3; d_call: .; v_call: TRBV25-1; clone_size: .; cdr3_nt: TGTGCCAGCAGTGAATCTGGGAGACCAGCCGCAGATACGCAGTATTTT; cdr3_aa: CASSESGRPAADTQYF
j_call: TRBJ2-3; d_call: .; v_call: TRBV25-1; clone_size: few; cdr3_nt: TGTGCCAGCAGCGGGAGAGGCACAGATACGCAGTATTTT; cdr3_aa: CASSGRGTDTQYF
j_call: TRBJ1-1; d_call: TRBD1; v_call: TRBV3-1/TRBV3-2; clone_size: once; cdr3_nt: TGTGCCAGCAGCCAAGGCAGGGGGGTGTACACTGAAGCTTTCTTT; cdr3_aa: CASSQGRGVYTEAFF
j_call: TRBJ2-5; d_call: TRBD2; v_call: TRBV6-2/TRBV6-3; clone_size: .; cdr3_nt: TGTGCCAGCAGTTCATTCTTTCTCGGGACTAGCGAGGACCAGTACTTC; cdr3_aa: CASSSFFLGTSEDQYF
j_call: TRBJ2-7; d_call: TRBD2; v_call: TRBV5-1; clone_size: .; cdr3_nt: TGCGCCAGTAGCGATAGCGGGACTCCCTACGAGCAGTACTTC; cdr3_aa: CASSDSGTPYEQYF
j_call: TRBJ1-1; d_call: .; v_call: TRBV7-8; clone_size: .; cdr3_nt: TGTGCCAGCAGCTTAGAAGCGAACACTGAAGCTTTCTTT; cdr3_aa: CASSLEANTEAFF
j_call: TRBJ2-1; d_call: .; v_call: TRBV19; clone_size: .; cdr3_nt: TGTGCCAGTAGTACGTTAGCGGAGAATGAGCAGTTCTTC; cdr3_aa: CASSTLAENEQFF
j_call: TRBJ2-7; d_call: TRBD1; v_call: TRBV7-9; clone_size: few; cdr3_nt: TGTGCCAGCAGCTTAGGGGACAGGGGCTACGAGCAGTACTTC; cdr3_aa: CASSLGDRGYEQYF
j_call: TRBJ1-5; d_call: TRBD1; v_call: TRBV6-4; clone_size: .; cdr3_nt: TGTGCCAGCAGCGAAGGGACAGGAAATCAGCCCCAGCATTTT; cdr3_aa: CASSEGTGNQPQHF
j_call: TRBJ2-7; d_call: TRBD2; v_call: TRBV9; clone_size: once; cdr3_nt: TGTGCCAGCAGCGTAGGGCTAGCGGGAGCAGTCTACGAGCAGTACTTC; cdr3_aa: CASSVGLAGAVYEQYF
j_call: TRBJ2-3; d_call: .; v_call: TRBV3-1/TRBV3-2; clone_size: .; cdr3_nt: TGTGCCAGCAGCCAAAGGAGATTCGGCGACACAGATACGCAGTATTTT; cdr3_aa: CASSQRRFGDTDTQYF
j_call: TRBJ1-2; d_call: TRBD1; v_call: TRBV5-1; clone_size: once; cdr3_nt: TGCGCCAGCAGCTTGGACACGGGACAGTTAAACTATGGCTACACCTTC; cdr3_aa: CASSLDTGQLNYGYTF
j_call: TRBJ1-5; d_call: TRBD1; v_call: TRBV5-6; clone_size: .; cdr3_nt: TGTGCCAGCAGCTTTTGGGACAGGGTTAATCAGCCCCAGCATTTT; cdr3_aa: CASSFWDRVNQPQHF